This is a list of T cell receptor beta chains from one sample in a study of blood T cell repertoires in COVID-19. Sequencing used immunoSEQ multiplex PCR; TCRdb keeps in-frame clones, though not all of them. The table includes about 150,000 clones, roughly 91% detected once. Sequences were obtained from peripheral blood. Source of these receptors: a man in his 60s with active or convalescent COVID-19. Both conserved end residues are part of each CDR3. Each record gives: CDR3 length, J gene, V gene, D gene, CDR3 DNA, CDR3 protein. The D gene is left open where the match is weak.

>16|TRBJ1-5|TRBV6-6|TRBD1
TGTGCCAGCAGTACCTCACAGGGGGCGCAAGGCCAGCCCCAGCATTTT
CASSTSQGAQGQPQHF
>11|TRBJ2-7|TRBV9|TRBD1
TGTGCCAGCAGCGGACAGGGTGAGCAGTACTTC
CASSGQGEQYF
>18|TRBJ1-2|TRBV7-9|TRBD1
TGTGCCAGCAGCTTTCGTACGGGACAGGGAGGACTCCAAATCGGCTACACCTTC
CASSFRTGQGGLQIGYTF
>15|TRBJ1-5|TRBV30|NA
TGTGCCTGGAGTCCGGTCCAGGGACTCAATCAGCCCCAGCATTTT
CAWSPVQGLNQPQHF
>15|TRBJ2-1|TRBV3-1/TRBV3-2|TRBD2
TGTGCCAGCAGCCAAGGTAGCGGGAGAGGGAATGAGCAGTTCTTC
CASSQGSGRGNEQFF
>15|TRBJ1-1|TRBV7-2|TRBD1
TGTGCCAGCAGCTTAGGGGGACAGATGAACACTGAAGCTTTCTTT
CASSLGGQMNTEAFF
>12|TRBJ1-2|TRBV20-1|NA
TGCAGTGCTAGTCAGGGAAGTTCTGGCTACACCTTC
CSASQGSSGYTF
>16|TRBJ2-3|TRBV5-6|TRBD2
TGTGCCAGCAGCCGCGCATTGGGGGGGTCCACAGATACGCAGTATTTT
CASSRALGGSTDTQYF
>15|TRBJ1-5|TRBV19|NA
TGTGCCAGTAGTCCCTCCGGGACAAAGAATCAGCCCCAGCATTTT
CASSPSGTKNQPQHF
>14|TRBJ1-6|TRBV6-4|NA
TGTGCCAGCAGTGACTCCCCTGGCAATTCACCCCTCCACTTT
CASSDSPGNSPLHF
>14|TRBJ2-3|TRBV18|TRBD2
TGTGCCAGCTCGGCGGGGGGAGCCGCAGATACGCAGTATTTT
CASSAGGAADTQYF
>14|TRBJ2-7|TRBV30|TRBD1
TGTGCCTGGGGGGGGGACAGGGAGTCCTACGAGCAGTACTTC
CAWGGDRESYEQYF
>16|TRBJ1-5|TRBV28|NA
TGTGCCAGCAGCGATGAGAGAGGGCTGGGCAATCAGCCCCAGCATTTT
CASSDERGLGNQPQHF
>14|TRBJ1-6|TRBV10-3|NA
TGTGCCATCAGGGGAGCTCGAGATAATTCACCCCTCCACTTT
CAIRGARDNSPLHF
>13|TRBJ1-1|TRBV7-3|TRBD1
TGTGCCAGCAGCTCAGGGGGCAACACTGAAGCTTTCTTT
CASSSGGNTEAFF
>17|TRBJ2-1|TRBV4-3|TRBD2
TGCGCCAGCAGCCAAGATCGGCTAGCGGGAGGGTACAATGAGCAGTTCTTC
CASSQDRLAGGYNEQFF
>14|TRBJ2-7|TRBV2|TRBD1
TGTGCCAGCAGTACTCGACAGGGCTCCTACGAGCAGTACTTC
CASSTRQGSYEQYF
>13|TRBJ2-7|TRBV29-1|NA
TGCAGCGTTGCCAGGGTGTCGGCGGCCGAGCAGTACTTC
CSVARVSAAEQYF
>14|TRBJ2-7|TRBV5-6|TRBD1
TGTGCCAGCATTCGGACAGGGGGCGCGAGCGAGCAGTACTTC
CASIRTGGASEQYF
>14|TRBJ2-1|TRBV11-3|NA
TGTGCCAGCAGCCCCGGCGCAGGGAACAATGAGCAGTTCTTC
CASSPGAGNNEQFF
>13|TRBJ2-2|TRBV19|NA
TGTGCCACAAGGACTTTTTTCGGCGGGGAGCTGTTTTTT
CATRTFFGGELFF
>12|TRBJ1-2|TRBV29-1|NA
TGCAGCGTTATAGTTCCTAACTATGGCTACACCTTC
CSVIVPNYGYTF
>13|TRBJ2-1|TRBV28|NA
TGTGCCAGCAGTTTAGTGTCCCTTAATGAGCAGTTCTTC
CASSLVSLNEQFF
>15|TRBJ2-3|TRBV7-8|NA
TGTGCCAGCAGCCCCCATATCGGGGGCACAGATACGCAGTATTTT
CASSPHIGGTDTQYF
>14|TRBJ2-1|TRBV19|NA
TGTGCCAGTAACCCCAGAGGCCCTTCCAATGAGCAGTTCTTC
CASNPRGPSNEQFF
>17|TRBJ2-7|TRBV7-2|TRBD2
TGTGCCAGCAGCTCCCTCCAGACTAGCGGTACCCCGAAGGAGCAGTACTTC
CASSSLQTSGTPKEQYF
>12|TRBJ2-3|TRBV10-3|NA
TGTGCCATCAGCTCCTTCACAGATACGCAGTATTTT
CAISSFTDTQYF